These 10 T cell receptor beta chains were sequenced from one sample in a study of spatial heterogeneity in lung cancer (dated by TCRdb to between 2018 and 2021). Library construction relied on 5' RACE. The sample was run on a NextSeq 500. TCRdb reprocessing: public reads trimmed at Q25 with fastp, clones called with MiXCR, in-frame beta chains kept. Rows with a matching CDR3 protein are joined into one entry that keeps the most common DNA and genes. This sample is represented by approximately 40,000 distinct CDR3 sequences; about 5.2% of them were singletons. Jointly, the top ten make up less than 30% of the sample. The time point label corresponds to: sample taken at primary tumor resection. The source was PBMCs, collected at surgery. These receptors were taken from a female donor with early-stage non-small cell lung cancer.

In its sample, this clonotype was seen a few times. The rearrangement links TRBV4-3 to TRBJ1-2; 8 bases agree with TRBD1. The CDR3 is made up of 16 amino acids. The germline gives CDR1 LGHNA, CDR2 YSLEER. V lost 4 bases to trimming and J lost 2 bases; unmatched junction nucleotides: 9. The CDR3 here is CASSPGRGTGNYGYTF. CDR3 bases: TGCGCCAGCAGCCCAGGTCGAGGGACAGGCAACTATGGCTACACCTTC.

This clonotype was detected many times. This chain links TRBV11-3 with TRBJ1-5; perhaps TRBD1 as D (6 bases). The CDR3 has 17 amino acids. Trimming left V 0 bases short and J 2 bases short, with 14 bases between. The germline V gene encodes CDR1 SGHNT and CDR2 YENEEA. As DNA, the CDR3 is TGTGCCAGCAGCTTAGATGAACAGGGTAGGGGCAATCAGCCCCAGCATTTT. It encodes CASSLDEQGRGNQPQHF.

V is TRBV3-1 and J is TRBJ1-2, with 8 bases matching TRBD1. Losses at the gene ends were 2 bases for V and 8 bases for J; bases not matched to a gene: 7. This CDR3 spans 14 amino acids. Germline V CDR1 and CDR2: LGHDT, YNNKEL (reference sequence). The CDR3 DNA reads TGTGCCAGCAGCCAACTTCAGGGGGCGGACGGCTACACCTTC. This translates into CASSQLQGADGYTF.

The sample holds many counts of this clonotype. The rearrangement joins TRBV2 to TRBJ2-5; maybe TRBD1 (6 bases). Trimming cost V 4 bases and J 2 bases, with 17 bases left between them. Germline CDR1 is SNHLY and CDR2 is FYNNEI. There are 16 residues in the CDR3. The CDR3 here is CASSGTAWERQETQYF. CDR3 DNA sequence: TGTGCCAGCAGTGGGACAGCATGGGAACGTCAAGAGACCCAGTACTTC.

This clonotype was detected ten times or more. The chain links TRBV12-3 or TRBV12-4 to TRBJ1-5; D gene ambiguous. The CDR3 extends over 15 amino acids. V lost 5 bases to trimming and J lost 0 bases, with 11 bases between them. CDR3 in amino acids: CASSLQSNSNQPQHF. The CDR3, as DNA: TGTGCCAGCAGTCTCCAGTCGAATAGCAATCAGCCCCAGCATTTT.

This clonotype appeared many times. The J gene is TRBJ1-1, the V gene TRBV9; D is unclear. This CDR3 comprises 14 residues. CDR1 SGDLS and CDR2 YYNGEE come from the germline V gene. V was shortened by 6 bases and J by 4 bases, with 16 bases between the two germline ends. CDR3 in amino acids: CASTRGLIGTEAFF. In DNA form, the CDR3 reads TGTGCCAGCACCCGCGGGCTTATCGGCACTGAAGCTTTCTTT.

This clonotype was recorded many times. CDR3 loop: CSANGQTPTGEQFF. The CDR3 DNA reads TGCAGTGCTAATGGGCAAACCCCAACGGGTGAGCAGTTCTTC. The chain combines TRBV20-1 with TRBJ2-1; D not resolved. Germline lookup yields CDR1 DFQATT and CDR2 SNEGSKA (reference sequence). The CDR3 length is 14 residues. V dropped 4 bases and J dropped 9 bases, with 19 bases sitting between them.

This clonotype was counted at least ten times. V gene TRBV7-2 combines with J gene TRBJ2-1; D possibly corresponds to TRBD2 (6 bases). The CDR3 is 15 residues long. Looked up from germline, CDR1 is SGHTA and CDR2 is FQGNSA. V lost 2 bases and J 7 bases, leaving 15 bases between the germline ends. The CDR3 is CASSLQQVAGNEQFF. In DNA form, the CDR3 reads TGTGCCAGCAGCTTACAACAGGTCGCGGGGAATGAGCAGTTCTTC.

In its sample, this clonotype was seen many times. The V and J genes are TRBV5-1 and TRBJ2-5; 7 positions agree with TRBD1. Germline-derived CDR1 and CDR2 are SGHRS and YFSETQ. The CDR3 spans 16 residues. The V gene end was trimmed by 3 bases and the J gene end by 4 bases; junction bases not matched to a gene: 12. CDR3 DNA: TGCGCCAGCAGCTCTTTTCGGACAGGCTCAAGAGAGACCCAGTACTTC. Translated: CASSSFRTGSRETQYF.

The V gene is TRBV12-3 or TRBV12-4, the J gene TRBJ1-4; 8 bases fit TRBD1. V lost 6 bases, J lost 8 bases, and 8 bases stayed unmatched. There are 14 residues in the CDR3. The CDR3 here is CASSEQGVVEKLFF. As DNA, the CDR3 is TGTGCCAGCAGCGAACAGGGGGTTGTCGAAAAACTGTTTTTT.